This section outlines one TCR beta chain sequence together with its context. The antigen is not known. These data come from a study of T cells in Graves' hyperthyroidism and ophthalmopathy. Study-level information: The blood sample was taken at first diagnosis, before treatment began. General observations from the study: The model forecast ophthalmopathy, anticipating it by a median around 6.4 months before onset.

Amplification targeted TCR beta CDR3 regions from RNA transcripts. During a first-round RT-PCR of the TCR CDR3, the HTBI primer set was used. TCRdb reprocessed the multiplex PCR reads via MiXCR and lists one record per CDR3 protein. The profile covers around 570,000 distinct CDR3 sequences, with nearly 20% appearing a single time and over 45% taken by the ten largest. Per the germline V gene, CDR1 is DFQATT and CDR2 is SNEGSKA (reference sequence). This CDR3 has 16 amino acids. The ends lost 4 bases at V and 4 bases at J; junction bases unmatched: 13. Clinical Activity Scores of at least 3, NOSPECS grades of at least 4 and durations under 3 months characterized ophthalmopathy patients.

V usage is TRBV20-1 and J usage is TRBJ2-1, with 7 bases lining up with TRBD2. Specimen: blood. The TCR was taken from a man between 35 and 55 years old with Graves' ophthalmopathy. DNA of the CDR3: TGCAGTGCTACCCCCGTCGAGGGAGGGGAGTACAATGAGCAGTTCTTC. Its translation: CSATPVEGGEYNEQFF.